A selection of T cell receptor beta chains follows, all from one sample in a study of PD-1 blockade in classical Hodgkin lymphoma. Using immunoSEQ multiplex PCR, the repertoire was profiled, and TCRdb retains in-frame clones only, with some absent. The sample yields about 93,000 clones, approximately 80% seen once. Sequencing used peripheral blood mononuclear cells (PBMCs), obtained before the second cycle of nivolumab. These receptor sequences come from a human donor with classical Hodgkin lymphoma. Each CDR3 is given with its conserved first and last residue. Each record gives: CDR3 DNA, CDR3 protein, V gene, CDR3 length, clone size, J gene, D gene. D genes are given only for firm matches. Clone size appears in some rows only: once, few, many, or a class for an expanded clone.

CDR3nt: TGTGCCTGGAGTGCCTCAGTGGGGGGCTACACCTTC; CDR3aa: CAWSASVGGYTF; v_gene: TRBV30; len: 12; abundance: NA; j_gene: TRBJ1-2; d_gene: NA
CDR3nt: TGTGCCAGCAGCCCTAGCGGGAGGGATACGCAGTATTTT; CDR3aa: CASSPSGRDTQYF; v_gene: TRBV5-6; len: 13; abundance: once; j_gene: TRBJ2-3; d_gene: TRBD2
CDR3nt: TGTGCCAGCAGCGTAGCCTTATACAATGAGCAGTTCTTC; CDR3aa: CASSVALYNEQFF; v_gene: TRBV11-2; len: 13; abundance: NA; j_gene: TRBJ2-1; d_gene: NA
CDR3nt: TGTGCTAGTGGTCGTAGCCGCACCTACGAGCAGTACTTC; CDR3aa: CASGRSRTYEQYF; v_gene: TRBV12-5; len: 13; abundance: NA; j_gene: TRBJ2-7; d_gene: NA
CDR3nt: TGCGCCAGCAGTGAGTCGCTCAGGATGGACACTGAAGCTTTCTTT; CDR3aa: CASSESLRMDTEAFF; v_gene: TRBV10-2; len: 15; abundance: NA; j_gene: TRBJ1-1; d_gene: NA
CDR3nt: TGCGCCAGCAGTGAGCAGGGGATTGGAGAAGCTTTCTTT; CDR3aa: CASSEQGIGEAFF; v_gene: TRBV10-2; len: 13; abundance: NA; j_gene: TRBJ1-1; d_gene: NA
CDR3nt: TGTGCCAGTAGTATCGAGGGGACGGCTGGGGCCAACGTCCTGACTTTC; CDR3aa: CASSIEGTAGANVLTF; v_gene: TRBV19; len: 16; abundance: NA; j_gene: TRBJ2-6; d_gene: NA
CDR3nt: TGTGCCAGTAGTATGCCGGGACAGGGGTTTAATCAGCCCCAGCATTTT; CDR3aa: CASSMPGQGFNQPQHF; v_gene: TRBV19; len: 16; abundance: NA; j_gene: TRBJ1-5; d_gene: TRBD1
CDR3nt: TGCAGCGTCGCCCCGACTAGCGGGCGGCCGTCGATCCAAGAGACCCAGTACTTC; CDR3aa: CSVAPTSGRPSIQETQYF; v_gene: TRBV29-1; len: 18; abundance: NA; j_gene: TRBJ2-5; d_gene: TRBD2
CDR3nt: TGTGCCAGCAGAGGGACAGGGTCCTACGAGCAGTACTTC; CDR3aa: CASRGTGSYEQYF; v_gene: TRBV6-5; len: 13; abundance: NA; j_gene: TRBJ2-7; d_gene: TRBD1
CDR3nt: TGTGCCAGTACCCGGGCGGGCGTCCGGCCAGGGGCAAGCTCCTACGAGCAGTACTTC; CDR3aa: CASTRAGVRPGASSYEQYF; v_gene: TRBV19; len: 19; abundance: NA; j_gene: TRBJ2-7; d_gene: NA
CDR3nt: TGCGCCAGCAGTGGCCTAGCGGGATACAATGAGCAGTTCTTC; CDR3aa: CASSGLAGYNEQFF; v_gene: TRBV5-1; len: 14; abundance: NA; j_gene: TRBJ2-1; d_gene: TRBD2
CDR3nt: TGTGCCAGCGGCCCCTTGGCGGGTATTGCGGGGGAGACCCAGTACTTC; CDR3aa: CASGPLAGIAGETQYF; v_gene: TRBV2; len: 16; abundance: NA; j_gene: TRBJ2-5; d_gene: NA
CDR3nt: TGTGCCATCAGTGAGTCCCAGGGTCGAACTGAAGCTTTCTTT; CDR3aa: CAISESQGRTEAFF; v_gene: TRBV10-3; len: 14; abundance: NA; j_gene: TRBJ1-1; d_gene: NA
CDR3nt: TGTGCCAGCAGTCGGGCCATCTACGAGCAGTACTTC; CDR3aa: CASSRAIYEQYF; v_gene: TRBV28; len: 12; abundance: NA; j_gene: TRBJ2-7; d_gene: NA
CDR3nt: TGTGCCAGCAGACCGCAGACAGATCGGGATGAGCAGTTCTTC; CDR3aa: CASRPQTDRDEQFF; v_gene: TRBV6-1; len: 14; abundance: NA; j_gene: TRBJ2-1; d_gene: NA
CDR3nt: TGTGCCAGCACTCCTCAGGGGGCGGTAGGAAACACCATATATTTT; CDR3aa: CASTPQGAVGNTIYF; v_gene: TRBV28; len: 15; abundance: NA; j_gene: TRBJ1-3; d_gene: TRBD1
CDR3nt: TGTGCCAGCAGCTTGGTTGGGACAGGGGACTACGAGCAGTACTTC; CDR3aa: CASSLVGTGDYEQYF; v_gene: TRBV5-4; len: 15; abundance: once; j_gene: TRBJ2-7; d_gene: TRBD1
CDR3nt: TGTGCCTGGAGTTCCAGGCTCTCTGGAAACACCATATATTTT; CDR3aa: CAWSSRLSGNTIYF; v_gene: TRBV30; len: 14; abundance: NA; j_gene: TRBJ1-3; d_gene: NA
CDR3nt: TGTGCCATCAGTGCGGGCAGCGGGAGGGGGCGTAGGGATACGCAGTATTTT; CDR3aa: CAISAGSGRGRRDTQYF; v_gene: TRBV10-3; len: 17; abundance: NA; j_gene: TRBJ2-3; d_gene: TRBD2
CDR3nt: TGTGCCAGCAGCTTAGCGGCAGGGGGTAACACTGAAGCTTTCTTT; CDR3aa: CASSLAAGGNTEAFF; v_gene: TRBV13; len: 15; abundance: NA; j_gene: TRBJ1-1; d_gene: TRBD1
CDR3nt: TGTGCCAGCTCGGGAAACGACTATGGCTACACCTTC; CDR3aa: CASSGNDYGYTF; v_gene: TRBV18; len: 12; abundance: once; j_gene: TRBJ1-2; d_gene: NA
CDR3nt: TGCGCCAGCAGCCCGGATGGAGATAGCAATCAGCCCCAGCATTTT; CDR3aa: CASSPDGDSNQPQHF; v_gene: TRBV5-1; len: 15; abundance: NA; j_gene: TRBJ1-5; d_gene: NA
CDR3nt: TGTGCCAGCTCACCAAACGGACCGAACTCTGGAAACACCATATATTTT; CDR3aa: CASSPNGPNSGNTIYF; v_gene: TRBV18; len: 16; abundance: NA; j_gene: TRBJ1-3; d_gene: NA
CDR3nt: TGTGCTAGTGGTTGGGTAGGGGGCAATGAGCAGTTCTTC; CDR3aa: CASGWVGGNEQFF; v_gene: TRBV12-5; len: 13; abundance: few; j_gene: TRBJ2-1; d_gene: NA
CDR3nt: TGTGCCAGCAGTGAAACTAGCGGCAGCCTTCGCGAGCAGTTCTTC; CDR3aa: CASSETSGSLREQFF; v_gene: TRBV25-1; len: 15; abundance: NA; j_gene: TRBJ2-1; d_gene: TRBD2
CDR3nt: TGTGCCTGGAGTGGAGATCGCTATGGCTACACCTTC; CDR3aa: CAWSGDRYGYTF; v_gene: TRBV30; len: 12; abundance: NA; j_gene: TRBJ1-2; d_gene: NA
CDR3nt: TGTGCCATCAGTCAACAGGGGGCTAATGAAAAACTGTTTTTT; CDR3aa: CAISQQGANEKLFF; v_gene: TRBV10-3; len: 14; abundance: NA; j_gene: TRBJ1-4; d_gene: TRBD1
CDR3nt: TGTGCCAGCAGTCCTCCCTGGGGAGGCACAGATACGCAGTATTTT; CDR3aa: CASSPPWGGTDTQYF; v_gene: TRBV27; len: 15; abundance: NA; j_gene: TRBJ2-3; d_gene: NA
CDR3nt: TGTGCCAGCAGTTCCGCCACGTATAGCAATCAGCCCCAGCATTTT; CDR3aa: CASSSATYSNQPQHF; v_gene: TRBV27; len: 15; abundance: many; j_gene: TRBJ1-5; d_gene: NA
CDR3nt: TGTGCTAGTGCCAGAGACAGGAGCACAGATACGCAGTATTTT; CDR3aa: CASARDRSTDTQYF; v_gene: TRBV12-5; len: 14; abundance: NA; j_gene: TRBJ2-3; d_gene: NA
CDR3nt: TGTGCCAGCAGCTTGGTGAACAGGGTGGGCTACAATGAGCAGTTCTTC; CDR3aa: CASSLVNRVGYNEQFF; v_gene: TRBV5-6; len: 16; abundance: few; j_gene: TRBJ2-1; d_gene: NA
CDR3nt: TGTGCCAGTAGTATCAGCGCGAACACCGGGGAGCTGTTTTTT; CDR3aa: CASSISANTGELFF; v_gene: TRBV19; len: 14; abundance: NA; j_gene: TRBJ2-2; d_gene: NA
CDR3nt: TGTGCCAGCAGTGAAGGTGGTGCCTTGTGGTATGGCTACACCTTC; CDR3aa: CASSEGGALWYGYTF; v_gene: TRBV6-1; len: 15; abundance: NA; j_gene: TRBJ1-2; d_gene: NA
CDR3nt: TGTGCCATCAGTGAGCCTAGCGGGGGGGATCGGGAGCAGTACTTC; CDR3aa: CAISEPSGGDREQYF; v_gene: TRBV10-3; len: 15; abundance: NA; j_gene: TRBJ2-7; d_gene: TRBD2
CDR3nt: TGTGCCAGCAGCCCTTGGGCCTACGAGCAGTACTTC; CDR3aa: CASSPWAYEQYF; v_gene: TRBV28; len: 12; abundance: many; j_gene: TRBJ2-7; d_gene: NA
CDR3nt: TGTGCCAGCAGCTTTGCGGCAACCTACACCTTC; CDR3aa: CASSFAATYTF; v_gene: TRBV7-2; len: 11; abundance: NA; j_gene: TRBJ1-2; d_gene: NA
CDR3nt: TGTGCCATCAGTGAGTCTAGCGGAGGAAACACTGAAGCTTTCTTT; CDR3aa: CAISESSGGNTEAFF; v_gene: TRBV10-3; len: 15; abundance: few; j_gene: TRBJ1-1; d_gene: NA
CDR3nt: TGTGCCAGCAGCCCCGGAACAGGGGCCACCGGGGAGCTGTTTTTT; CDR3aa: CASSPGTGATGELFF; v_gene: TRBV6-4; len: 15; abundance: NA; j_gene: TRBJ2-2; d_gene: TRBD1
CDR3nt: TGTGCCAGCAGTTTGAGGGCGCGGGGTGAGAATGAGCAGTTCTTC; CDR3aa: CASSLRARGENEQFF; v_gene: TRBV27; len: 15; abundance: few; j_gene: TRBJ2-1; d_gene: NA
CDR3nt: TGTGCCAGTAGTATTTTAGGACAGGGAGGAGCCTACGAGCAGTACTTC; CDR3aa: CASSILGQGGAYEQYF; v_gene: TRBV19; len: 16; abundance: NA; j_gene: TRBJ2-7; d_gene: TRBD1
CDR3nt: TGTGCCAGCAGCTCCGGCAGCTCTGGGGCCAACGTCCTGACTTTC; CDR3aa: CASSSGSSGANVLTF; v_gene: TRBV9; len: 15; abundance: NA; j_gene: TRBJ2-6; d_gene: NA